The 32 T cell receptor beta chains below were found in one sample sequenced in a study of neurological immune-mediated disorders. Using its own MiXCR run on the 5' RACE reads, TCRdb lists one record per CDR3 protein. The sample contains around 60,000 distinct CDR3 sequences, about 3.7% of which appear only once. Material: PBMCs. These receptor sequences come from a woman aged 60-75 years with multiple sclerosis.

This clonotype appeared many times. The chain carries TRBV7-2 and TRBJ2-7; D call uncertain. The CDR3 has 13 amino acids. Per germline, CDR1 SGHTA and CDR2 FQGNSA. Trimming removed 7 bases from V and 7 bases from J, with 17 bases in between. The chain's CDR3 is CASNRHRVEEQYF. CDR3 sequence (DNA): TGTGCCAGCAATCGACATCGGGTGGAGGAGCAGTACTTC.

Ten or more counts support this clonotype. CDR3 DNA sequence: TGCGCCAGCAGCTCCCCTGATGGCTACACCTTC. It yields the protein CASSSPDGYTF. The chain employs TRBV5-1 and TRBJ1-2; D unclear. This CDR3 spans 11 amino acids. V lost 3 bases, J lost 6 bases, and 6 bases lay in between. The germline V gene has CDR1 SGHRS and CDR2 YFSETQ.

This clonotype was seen ten or more times. The rearrangement joins TRBV20-1 to TRBJ2-7, with D perhaps matching TRBD2 (6 bases). Germline V gene data show CDR1 as DFQATT and CDR2 as SNEGSKA (reference sequence). The CDR3 spans 16 residues. Trimming left V 1 base short and J 2 bases short, with 18 bases between. CDR3 region: CSARAVERERTYEQYF. The CDR3 region has the DNA TGCAGTGCTAGAGCGGTAGAACGGGAGAGAACCTACGAGCAGTACTTC.

This clonotype was counted many times. The chain has TRBV20-1 and TRBJ2-1; 8 bases fit TRBD2. Germline assignment: CDR1 DFQATT and CDR2 SNEGSKA (reference sequence). This CDR3 is 14 amino acids long. The V and J ends lost 3 bases and 1 base, in that order; junction bases with no gene match: 2. The CDR3 DNA follows: TGCAGTGCTAGCGGGGGGGCTTCCTACAATGAGCAGTTCTTC. Amino acids: CSASGGASYNEQFF.

In this sample, this clonotype turned up many times. This sequence joins TRBV7-8 and TRBJ2-3, with 9 bases that match TRBD1. V lost 11 bases and J lost 7; bases outside the gene matches: 13. Germline lookup yields CDR1 SGHVS and CDR2 FQNEAQ. This CDR3 spans 14 amino acids. The CDR3 DNA reads as TGTGCCTCATCACAGGGGGCGTTTGAAAATACGCAGTATTTT. Translation gives CASSQGAFENTQYF.

This clonotype was detected many times. CDR3 DNA sequence: TGCAGTACATATCGAGTGGGACACCACAATGAGCAGTTCTTC. This sequence encodes CSTYRVGHHNEQFF. V gene TRBV20-1 combines with J gene TRBJ2-1, with a tentative D call TRBD1 (6 bases). Trimming removed 8 bases from V and 5 bases from J, with 19 bases in between. From germline, CDR1 is DFQATT and CDR2 SNEGSKA (reference sequence). This CDR3 has 14 amino acids.

Many counts were recorded for this clonotype. The CDR3 reads CASSDHRGLTYEQYF. CDR3 nucleotide sequence: TGTGCCAGCAGTGACCACAGGGGCTTAACCTACGAGCAGTACTTC. V usage is TRBV2 and J usage is TRBJ2-7, with TRBD1 matching over 7 bases. This CDR3 is built from 15 residues. CDR1 is SNHLY and CDR2 is FYNNEI in the germline V gene. V gave up 3 bases and J gave up 2 bases; unmatched junction bases: 7.

This clonotype was seen repeatedly, ten times or more. The chain joins TRBV27 to TRBJ1-1; 9 bases agree with TRBD1. The CDR3 consists of 13 residues. The germline CDR1 and CDR2 sequences are MNHEY and SMNVEV (reference sequence). V gave up 6 bases and J gave up 6 bases; unmatched junction bases: 5. DNA for the CDR3: TGTGCCAGCAGAAGACAGGGGGGGGCTGAAGCTTTCTTT. It is translated as CASRRQGGAEAFF.

This clonotype appeared many times. J is TRBJ2-7 and V is TRBV20-1; 7 bases are shared with TRBD2. The germline CDR1 and CDR2 sequences are DFQATT and SNEGSKA (reference sequence). The length of the CDR3 is 14 residues. With 3 bases clipped from V and 5 bases from J, the junction kept 10 bases outside the gene matches. CDR3 bases: TGCAGTGCTAGTTTGTCTAGCGGCAGTCACGAGCAGTACTTC. Translating gives CSASLSSGSHEQYF.

This clonotype was picked up many times. The V call is TRBV7-2, the J call TRBJ2-5, with 8 bases fitting TRBD1. The CDR3 extends over 15 amino acids. The germline V gene encodes CDR1 SGHTA and CDR2 FQGNSA. J gave up 2 bases and V 3 bases, and 5 bases lay outside the gene matches. The CDR3 nucleotides read TGTGCCAGCAGCTTGGCCAGGGGGCGACAAGAGACCCAGTACTTC. It is translated as CASSLARGRQETQYF.

The table lists this clonotype with many counts. The chain joins TRBV5-1 to TRBJ1-6, with D hard to call. CDR1 is SGHRS and CDR2 is YFSETQ in the germline V gene. The CDR3 contains 13 residues. V was clipped by 0 bases and J by 10 bases, with 8 bases between them. CDR3 bases: TGCGCCAGCAGCTTGGCCGGTGGATCACCCCTCCACTTT. It is translated as CASSLAGGSPLHF.

The sample holds many counts of this clonotype. The V and J genes are TRBV2 and TRBJ2-2, with 7 positions matching TRBD1. This CDR3 has 16 residues. Unmatched junction bases numbered 7, after V lost 5 bases and J lost 1 base. CDR1 is SNHLY, CDR2 FYNNEI, per germline. The CDR3 reads CASSLRRDRNTGELFF. The CDR3 DNA reads as TGTGCCAGCAGTCTTCGCCGGGACAGGAACACCGGGGAGCTGTTTTTT.

This clonotype has at least ten counts. One end of the junction is discordant with germline, which a read error may explain. The rearrangement uses TRBV4-2 and TRBJ2-5; D remains ambiguous. The CDR3 consists of 12 residues. CDR1 is LGHNA, CDR2 YNFKEQ, per germline. CDR3 in DNA: TGTGACAGCAGCAAAGATAAGGAGACCCAGTACTTC. Translated, it gives CDSSKDKETQYF.

This clonotype was picked up many times. The chain combines TRBV5-1 with TRBJ1-1; D unclear. The CDR3 extends over 13 amino acids. With 0 bases removed from V and 1 base from J, the gap between germline ends came to 4 bases. Looked up from germline, CDR1 is SGHRS and CDR2 is YFSETQ. Written as DNA, the CDR3 is TGCGCCAGCAGCTTGGAGCCGAACACTGAAGCTTTCTTT. As protein: CASSLEPNTEAFF.

This clonotype has ten or more counts. CDR3 DNA sequence: TGTGCCAGCAGTATGGGGACAGCCCGAGGAAATTCACCCCTCCACTTT. Its protein is CASSMGTARGNSPLHF. The chain couples TRBV12-3 or TRBV12-4 to TRBJ1-6; 7 bases align to TRBD1. The V gene end was trimmed by 5 bases and the J gene end by 7 bases; junction bases not matched to a gene: 11. This CDR3 comprises 16 residues.

The chain combines TRBV7-8 with TRBJ1-1; TRBD1 aligns across 7 bases. The CDR3 is 17 amino acids. CDR1 and CDR2 (germline): SGHVS, FQNEAQ. The V segment lost 5 bases and the J segment 1 base; nucleotides outside the gene matches: 13. This CDR3 is CASSRDRVWGTNTEAFF. CDR3 DNA: TGTGCCAGCAGCCGTGACAGGGTTTGGGGGACGAACACTGAAGCTTTCTTT.

In this sample, this clonotype turned up many times. The chain carries TRBV15 and TRBJ2-7, with a possible D match to TRBD1 (6 bases). CDR3 length: 13 amino acids. V shed 3 bases and J shed 6 bases, with 12 bases lying between them. Germline CDR1 is LNHNV and CDR2 is YYDKDF (reference sequence). The CDR3 protein is CATSRGTWFEQYF. The CDR3 coding sequence is TGTGCCACCAGCAGGGGGACATGGTTCGAGCAGTACTTC.

This clonotype occurred many times. The genes are TRBV5-1 and TRBJ2-1; D possibly corresponds to TRBD1 (5 bases). CDR3 length: 14 amino acids. The V gene's germline CDR1 is SGHRS and CDR2 YFSETQ. V shed 6 bases and J shed 8 bases, with 18 bases lying between them. The CDR3 loop is CASKLGGEGDEQFF. CDR3 sequence (DNA): TGCGCCAGCAAGCTGGGTGGGGAAGGGGATGAGCAGTTCTTC.

This clonotype was counted many times. The chain couples TRBV5-5 to TRBJ2-6; 7 bases are a match to TRBD1. The CDR3 loop spans 18 amino acids. Germline V gene sequence: CDR1 SGHKS, CDR2 YYEKEE (reference sequence). V lost 0 bases to trimming and J lost 0 bases; unmatched junction nucleotides: 6. This CDR3 reads CASSLVGTDYSGANVLTF. The CDR3 coding sequence is TGTGCCAGCAGCTTGGTCGGGACAGACTACTCTGGGGCCAACGTCCTGACTTTC. Using reference TRBV5-5 and TRBJ2-6 for the parts outside the CDR3, the full variable domain is DAGVTQSPTHLIKTRGQQVTLRCSPISGHKSVSWYQQVLGQGPQFIFQYYEKEERGRGNFPDRFSARQFPNYSSELNVNALLLGDSALYLCASSLVGTDYSGANVLTFGAGSRLTVL.

This clonotype has at least ten counts. The chain links TRBV5-1 to TRBJ1-6, with D perhaps matching TRBD1 (5 bases). CDR3 length: 15 amino acids. Germline V CDR1 and CDR2: SGHRS, YFSETQ. V dropped 6 bases and J dropped 5 bases, with 15 bases sitting between them. CDR3 coding DNA: TGCGCCAGCACCCGTTGGGCAGGGAATAATTCACCCCTCCACTTT. This sequence encodes CASTRWAGNNSPLHF.

This clonotype was recorded at least ten times. This rearrangement joins TRBV7-2 to TRBJ2-5; 9 bases agree with TRBD2. The CDR3 has 14 residues. Unmatched junction bases numbered 2, after V lost 1 base and J lost 5 bases. CDR1 and CDR2 from the germline V gene are SGHTA and FQGNSA. CDR3 sequence reads: CASSLGGGAETQYF. CDR3 in DNA: TGTGCCAGCAGCTTAGGCGGGGGGGCCGAGACCCAGTACTTC.

This clonotype was seen ten or more times. This chain uses TRBV29-1 with TRBJ1-1; TRBD1 agrees at 7 bases. CDR1 and CDR2 (germline): SQVTM, ANQGSEA. The CDR3 contains 12 residues. V shed 4 bases, J shed 4 bases, and the junction held 3 bases outside the gene matches. This CDR3 is CSVGQGGTEAFF. CDR3 DNA: TGCAGCGTTGGACAGGGAGGCACTGAAGCTTTCTTT.

Ten or more counts support this clonotype. The chain combines TRBV20-1 with TRBJ2-1; 11 bases map to TRBD2. The length of the CDR3 is 12 residues. Trimming at V came to 4 bases and at J to 13 bases, leaving 6 bases not matched to a gene. CDR1 and CDR2 from the germline V gene are DFQATT and SNEGSKA (reference sequence). CDR3 nucleotides: TGCAGTGCTAACCTAGCGGGGGGACCACAGTTCTTC. It translates to CSANLAGGPQFF.

This clonotype was picked up many times. The chain recombines TRBV5-1 with TRBJ2-6; D is ambiguous. Germline values: CDR1 SGHRS, CDR2 YFSETQ. This CDR3 spans 18 amino acids. V lost 2 bases and J 0 bases, leaving 15 bases between the germline ends. CDR3 in DNA: TGCGCCAGCAGCTTATATTCTGGTGAGAGCTCTGGGGCCAACGTCCTGACTTTC. Amino acids: CASSLYSGESSGANVLTF.

This clonotype came up many times. V usage is TRBV5-6 and J usage is TRBJ2-3; 8 nucleotides align to TRBD1. This CDR3 is built from 15 residues. Germline loops: CDR1 SGHDT, CDR2 YYEEEE. The V segment lost 5 bases and the J segment 4 bases; nucleotides outside the gene matches: 9. The CDR3 DNA reads TGTGCCAGCAGGGTCCAGGGGGCCCTTGCAGATACGCAGTATTTT. The encoded protein is CASRVQGALADTQYF.

This clonotype was detected ten times or more. The gene calls are TRBV20-1 and TRBJ2-3; D not resolved. The CDR3 contains 15 residues. V was clipped by 5 bases and J by 0 bases, with 15 bases between them. Germline lookup yields CDR1 DFQATT and CDR2 SNEGSKA (reference sequence). The CDR3 bases are TGCAGTGCTCCGCCGACAATTCCTAGCACAGATACGCAGTATTTT. It specifies CSAPPTIPSTDTQYF.

This clonotype was seen at least ten times. The gene calls are TRBV20-1 and TRBJ2-1; 16 nucleotides align to TRBD2. The CDR3 is 18 amino acids. Losses at the gene ends were 5 bases for V and 2 bases for J; bases not matched to a gene: 9. The germline V gene encodes CDR1 DFQATT and CDR2 SNEGSKA (reference sequence). The CDR3 DNA is TGCAGTGCTCCTTTCGTGGGGACTAGCGGGAGGGCCTACAATGAGCAGTTCTTC. Translated: CSAPFVGTSGRAYNEQFF.

This clonotype was counted ten times or more. This chain connects TRBV20-1 to TRBJ2-5; D remains unclear. Germline V CDR1 and CDR2: DFQATT, SNEGSKA (reference sequence). This CDR3 contains 13 residues. V gave up 6 bases and J gave up 2 bases, with 13 bases separating them. CDR3 in amino acids: CSASSKDQETQYF. The CDR3 DNA sequence: TGCAGTGCCTCCTCGAAGGATCAAGAGACCCAGTACTTC.

This chain uses TRBV29-1 with TRBJ2-5, with TRBD2 identical over 14 bases. V was pared by 7 bases and J by 4 bases, with 2 bases of the junction left unmatched. The germline V gene has CDR1 SQVTM and CDR2 ANQGSEA. The length of the CDR3 is 13 residues. The CDR3 region is CSAGLAGVETQYF. CDR3 nucleotide sequence: TGCAGCGCGGGACTAGCGGGGGTAGAGACCCAGTACTTC.

This clonotype was counted a few times. The V and J genes are TRBV7-9 and TRBJ1-3; D gene unclear. In germline, CDR1 is SEHNR, CDR2 FQNEAQ (reference sequence). V was cut by 2 bases and J by 1 base, with 18 bases left in between. The CDR3 is 18 residues long. In DNA, the CDR3 is TGTGCCAGCAGCTTATCGTCTTCCACACCCGGGTCTGGAAACACCATATATTTT. It specifies CASSLSSSTPGSGNTIYF.

This clonotype was observed at least ten times. The V call is TRBV20-1, the J call TRBJ1-6, with a possible D match to TRBD1 (6 bases). Germline-derived CDR1 and CDR2 are DFQATT and SNEGSKA (reference sequence). This CDR3 comprises 16 residues. V was clipped by 1 base and J by 8 bases, with 18 bases between them. The CDR3 DNA follows: TGCAGTGCTAGAGGGGGGGAAACAGGGTGGGATTCACCCCTCCACTTT. Translation: CSARGGETGWDSPLHF.

This clonotype was seen many times. The rearrangement uses TRBV12-3 or TRBV12-4 and TRBJ2-1, with TRBD2 matching 9 bases. V was pared by 8 bases and J by 3 bases, with 5 bases of the junction left unmatched. The CDR3 consists of 14 residues. Here the CDR3 DNA reads TGTGCCAGCGGAGGGCGGGGGGGCTACAATGAGCAGTTCTTC. Amino acids: CASGGRGGYNEQFF.